The clone carrying this TCR beta chain was recorded once. Using RNA transcripts, the TCR beta CDR3 regions were amplified. First-round RT-PCR employed HTBI primers, with a second-round multiplex PCR after it. Each CDR3 protein is one row after TCRdb ran MiXCR on the multiplex PCR reads. The table has some 410,000 distinct CDR3 sequences, around a fifth seen once. The sample belongs to a study of Graves' ophthalmopathy and Graves' hyperthyroidism. Germline lookup yields CDR1 MNHNS and CDR2 SASEGT. This CDR3 region has 11 residues. The ends lost 11 bases at V and 12 bases at J; junction bases unmatched: 12.

This clonotype was sampled from a young woman with stable Graves' hyperthyroidism. The material sequenced was peripheral blood. The chain combines TRBV6-1 with TRBJ2-5; TRBD1 agrees at 7 bases. DNA of the CDR3: TGTGCCTGCCGGGACAGAGAGACGGAGTACTTC. Its protein is CACRDRETEYF.